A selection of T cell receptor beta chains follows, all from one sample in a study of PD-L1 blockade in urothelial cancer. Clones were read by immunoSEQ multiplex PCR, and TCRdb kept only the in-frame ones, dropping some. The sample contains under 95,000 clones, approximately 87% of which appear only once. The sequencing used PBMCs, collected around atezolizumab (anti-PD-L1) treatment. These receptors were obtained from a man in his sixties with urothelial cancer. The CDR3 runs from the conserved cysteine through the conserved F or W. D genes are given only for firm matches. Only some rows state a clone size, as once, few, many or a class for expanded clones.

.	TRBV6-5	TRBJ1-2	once	CASTTNTENYGYTF	TGTGCCAGCACTACAAACACAGAAAACTATGGCTACACCTTC
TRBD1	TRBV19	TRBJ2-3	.	CASSPPTGAGTDTQYF	TGTGCCAGTAGTCCCCCAACAGGGGCCGGAACAGATACGCAGTATTTT
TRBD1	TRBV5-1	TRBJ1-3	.	CASSPQGAGNTIYF	TGCGCCAGCAGCCCACAGGGGGCCGGAAACACCATATATTTT
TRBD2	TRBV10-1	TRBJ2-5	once	CASSEGTSGATQYF	TGCGCCAGCAGTGAGGGGACTAGCGGGGCTACACAGTACTTC
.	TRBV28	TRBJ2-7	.	CASSLWGSGSNEQYF	TGTGCCAGCAGTTTATGGGGATCAGGGTCCAACGAGCAGTACTTC
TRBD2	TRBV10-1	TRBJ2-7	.	CASTSGTSGQQYF	TGCGCCAGCACCTCGGGGACTAGCGGACAGCAGTACTTC
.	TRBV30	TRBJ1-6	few	CAWSGAGMRNSPLHF	TGTGCCTGGAGTGGGGCGGGGATGCGGAATTCACCCCTCCACTTT
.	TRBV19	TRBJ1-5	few	CASSPIPGSGGQPQHF	TGTGCCAGTAGTCCAATCCCTGGTAGCGGAGGTCAGCCCCAGCATTTT
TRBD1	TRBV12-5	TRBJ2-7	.	CASGNRDRGLPAVNEQYF	TGTGCTAGTGGTAACCGGGACAGGGGGCTCCCTGCGGTTAACGAGCAGTACTTC
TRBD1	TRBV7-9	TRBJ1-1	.	CASSLDRGTEAFF	TGTGCCAGCAGCTTAGACAGGGGCACTGAAGCTTTCTTT
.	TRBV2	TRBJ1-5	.	CASSGMGGAKNQPQHF	TGTGCCAGCAGTGGGATGGGGGGGGCAAAGAATCAGCCCCAGCATTTT
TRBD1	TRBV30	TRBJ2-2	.	CALGQGAGGELFF	TGTGCCCTAGGACAGGGGGCTGGCGGGGAGCTGTTTTTT
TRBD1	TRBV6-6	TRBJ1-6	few	CASSVTGNNSPLHF	TGTGCCAGCAGTGTGACAGGGAATAATTCACCCCTCCACTTT
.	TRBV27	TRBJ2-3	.	CASSSLRTSTDTQYF	TGTGCCAGCAGTTCTCTTCGAACTAGCACAGATACGCAGTATTTT
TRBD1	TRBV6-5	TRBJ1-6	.	CASRQGGYNSPLHF	TGTGCCAGCCGACAGGGGGGTTATAATTCACCCCTCCACTTT
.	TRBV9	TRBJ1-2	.	CASSSPPGYGYTF	TGTGCCAGCAGCTCCCCACCGGGCTATGGCTACACCTTC
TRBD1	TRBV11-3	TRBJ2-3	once	CASSQGASTDTQYF	TGTGCCAGTTCACAGGGGGCAAGCACAGATACGCAGTATTTT